One T cell receptor (beta chain) is described in this entry. The sample comes from a study of shared clonotypes between healthy human individuals. At the level of the study: With ages of 18 to 49, the donors were two women and a few men.

Assay: immunoSEQ multiplex PCR; the TCRdb copy retains only in-frame clones and omits some. The sample holds around 1.4 million clones; 98% are singletons and the top ten take about 0.35%. V gave up 6 bases and J gave up 4 bases; unmatched junction bases: 7. Germline V gives CDR1 LNHNV, CDR2 YYDKDF (reference sequence). The CDR3 extends over 15 amino acids. This TCR was sampled from a man aged 25 to 45 in good health. The J gene is TRBJ2-1, the V gene TRBV15; 9 nucleotides align to TRBD2. Specimen: naive CD4+ T cells sorted from blood. Noted subset: CD45RA+ positively selected. DNA for the CDR3: TGTGCCACCAGGCCGGGACTAGCTGTATACAATGAGCAGTTCTTC. Its translation is CATRPGLAVYNEQFF.